This TCR beta chain originates from a study of cytomegalovirus exposure and HLA in healthy donors. Method: immunoSEQ multiplex PCR; TCRdb's copy keeps in-frame clones and lacks some. The sample includes around 63,000 clones, 89% of them seen just once. Notes on the study in general: The authors listed 150 to 200 TCR beta chains as cytomegalovirus-associated. Some public TCRs appeared in many individuals, while most sequences were rare. Reported performance of the classifier showed diagnosis of cytomegalovirus status with high specificity and sensitivity.

The CDR3 contains 13 residues. Between the trimmed V and J ends, which lost 3 bases and 4 bases, there was a span of 7 bases. Germline CDR1 is KGHSH and CDR2 is LQKENI. This clone was seen a few times. Its antigen is unidentified. The sequenced material came from PBMCs. The receptor comes from a woman aged 18-29 years in good health and CMV-seronegative. The chain recombines TRBV18 with TRBJ1-3; D is ambiguous. CDR3: CASSPNGGNTIYF. Here the CDR3 DNA reads TGTGCCAGCTCACCGAATGGCGGAAACACCATATATTTT.